The entry that follows covers one T cell receptor beta chain sequence. Antigen: not known. PCR was performed a second time for about 7 to 12 cycles using a sample-barcoded 5' primer and a J-beta primer mix. Each TCR beta cDNA got a 12-nucleotide random molecular identifier. TCRdb re-analysed the 5' RACE reads in MiXCR, keeping a single row per CDR3 protein. The table includes about 1.5 million distinct CDR3 sequences, approximately 38% detected once. This entry belongs to a study of blood T cells in healthy people across ages. Study results and limitations: Diversity estimates from one million T cells were considered underestimates. Strong correlation was found linking TCR beta diversity to naive T cell percentage.

Per germline, CDR1 LNHDA and CDR2 SQIVND (reference sequence). The CDR3 runs to 13 residues. Sequencing used blood. J is TRBJ2-1 and V is TRBV19; no reliable D call. The DNA end lines up better with TRBJ2-7; the J call may be wrong. The source is a woman younger than 35 in good health. The CDR3, as DNA: TGTGCCAGTGCCCCGGGCTCCTATAATGAGCAGTACTTC. This translates into CASAPGSYNEQYF.